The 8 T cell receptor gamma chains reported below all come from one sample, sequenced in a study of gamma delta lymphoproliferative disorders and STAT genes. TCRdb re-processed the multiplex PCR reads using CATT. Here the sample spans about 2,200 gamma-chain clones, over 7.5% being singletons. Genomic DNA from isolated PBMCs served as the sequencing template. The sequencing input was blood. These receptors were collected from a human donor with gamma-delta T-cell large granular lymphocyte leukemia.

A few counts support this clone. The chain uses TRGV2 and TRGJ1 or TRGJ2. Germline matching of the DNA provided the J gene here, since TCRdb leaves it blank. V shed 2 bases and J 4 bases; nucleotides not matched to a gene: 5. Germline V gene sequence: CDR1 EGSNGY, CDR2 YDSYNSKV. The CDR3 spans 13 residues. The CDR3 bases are TGTGCCACCTGGGACGAGGACTATTATAAGAAACTCTTT. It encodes CATWDEDYYKKLF.

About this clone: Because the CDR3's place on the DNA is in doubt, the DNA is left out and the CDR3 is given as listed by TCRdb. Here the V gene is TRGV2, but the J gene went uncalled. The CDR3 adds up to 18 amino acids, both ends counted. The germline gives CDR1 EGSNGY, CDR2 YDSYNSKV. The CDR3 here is CATWDGVIRNSLAVEQHF.

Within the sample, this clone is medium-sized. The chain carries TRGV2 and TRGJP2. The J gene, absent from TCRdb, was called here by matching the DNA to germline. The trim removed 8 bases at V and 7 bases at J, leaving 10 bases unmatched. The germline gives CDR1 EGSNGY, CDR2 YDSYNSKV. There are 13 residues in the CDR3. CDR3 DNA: TGTGCCACCTCGGTCGGGGTTGATTGGATCAAGACGTTT. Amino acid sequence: CATSVGVDWIKTF.

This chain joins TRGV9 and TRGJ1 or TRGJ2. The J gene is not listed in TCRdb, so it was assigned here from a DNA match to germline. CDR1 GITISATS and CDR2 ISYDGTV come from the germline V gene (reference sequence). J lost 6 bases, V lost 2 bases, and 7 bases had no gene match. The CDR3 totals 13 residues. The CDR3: CALWEAPFYKKLF. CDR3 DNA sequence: TGTGCCTTGTGGGAGGCGCCTTTTTATAAGAAACTCTTT.

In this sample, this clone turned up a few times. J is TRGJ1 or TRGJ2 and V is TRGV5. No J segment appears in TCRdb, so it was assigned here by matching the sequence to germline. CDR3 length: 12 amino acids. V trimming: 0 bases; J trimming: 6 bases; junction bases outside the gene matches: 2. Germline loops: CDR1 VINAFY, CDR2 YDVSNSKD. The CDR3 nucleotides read TGTGCCACCTGGGACAGGCCTTATAAGAAACTCTTT. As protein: CATWDRPYKKLF.

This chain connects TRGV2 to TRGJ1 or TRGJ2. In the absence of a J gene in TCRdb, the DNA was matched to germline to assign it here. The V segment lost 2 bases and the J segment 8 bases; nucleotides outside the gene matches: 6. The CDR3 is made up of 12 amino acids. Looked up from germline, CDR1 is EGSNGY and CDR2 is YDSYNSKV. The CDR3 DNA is TGTGCCACCTGGGACGCCCCCCATAAGAAACTCTTT. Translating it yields CATWDAPHKKLF.

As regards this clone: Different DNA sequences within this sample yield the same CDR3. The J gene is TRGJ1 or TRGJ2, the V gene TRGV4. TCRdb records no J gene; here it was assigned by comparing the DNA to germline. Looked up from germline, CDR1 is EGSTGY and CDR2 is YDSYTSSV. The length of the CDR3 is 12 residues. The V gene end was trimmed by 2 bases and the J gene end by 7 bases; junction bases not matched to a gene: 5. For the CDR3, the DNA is TGTGCCACCTGGGATGTGTACTATAAGAAACTCTTT. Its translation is CATWDVYYKKLF.

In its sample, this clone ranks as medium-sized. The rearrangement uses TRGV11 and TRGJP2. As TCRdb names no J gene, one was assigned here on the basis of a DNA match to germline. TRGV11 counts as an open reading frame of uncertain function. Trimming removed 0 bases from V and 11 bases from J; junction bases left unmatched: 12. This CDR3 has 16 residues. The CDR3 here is CACWIRHDGLGWIKTF. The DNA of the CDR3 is TGTGCCTGCTGGATTAGGCACGACGGGTTAGGGTGGATCAAGACGTTT.